A single sample is the source of the 10 T cell receptor beta chains below, sequenced in a study of blood T cell repertoires in COVID-19. Repertoires were generated with immunoSEQ multiplex PCR, while TCRdb's copy carries only in-frame clones and drops some. This sample has just over 650,000 clones, with approximately 90% found just once. Sequencing used peripheral blood. These receptors all come from a woman between 18 and 29 years old with acute or convalescent COVID-19.

To note about this clone: A read error may account for a junction end that differs from germline. This chain connects TRBV18 to TRBJ1-1; tentative D call: TRBD1 (5 bases). The CDR3 spans 18 residues. Germline loops: CDR1 KGHSH, CDR2 LQKENI. The CDR3 sequence: CASSPQLDHQGTNSEAFF. DNA for the CDR3: TGTGCCAGCTCACCACAGTTGGATCACCAGGGTACGAACTCTGAAGCTTTCTTT.

The rearrangement links TRBV25-1 to TRBJ2-3; 8 positions match TRBD2. V trimming: 3 bases; J trimming: 3 bases; junction bases outside the gene matches: 5. Germline CDR1 MGHDK, CDR2 SYGVNS. The CDR3 has 15 residues. The CDR3: CASSDSQRGTDTQYF. Written as DNA, the CDR3 is TGTGCCAGCAGTGATTCCCAGCGGGGGACAGATACGCAGTATTTT. The whole variable domain, remainder taken from reference TRBV25-1 and TRBJ2-3, is EADIYQTPRYLVIGTGKKITLECSQTMGHDKMYWYQQDPGMELHLIHYSYGVNSTEKGDLSSESTVSRIRTEHFPLTLESARPSHTSQYLCASSDSQRGTDTQYFGPGTRLTVL.

This chain uses TRBV18 with TRBJ2-3; D unresolved. Trimming removed 3 bases from V and 6 bases from J, with 13 bases in between. This CDR3 spans 14 amino acids. The germline V gene has CDR1 KGHSH and CDR2 LQKENI. CDR3 sequence reads: CASSPLAHSDTQYF. As DNA, the CDR3 is TGTGCCAGCTCACCTCTGGCCCATTCGGATACGCAGTATTTT.

This clone has at least ten counts. In the same sample, other DNA sequences code for this CDR3. This chain links TRBV6-5 with TRBJ1-5; D possibly corresponds to TRBD1 (5 bases). Deletions cut 6 bases from V and 2 bases from J, with 11 bases between. CDR3 length: 14 amino acids. Germline loops: CDR1 MNHEY, CDR2 SVGAGI. CDR3 loop: CASRGGGGNQPQHF. CDR3 DNA sequence: TGTGCCAGCAGGGGCGGGGGAGGCAATCAGCCCCAGCATTTT.

The V and J genes are TRBV6-5 and TRBJ2-1; 10 bases map to TRBD2. Losses at the gene ends were 4 bases for V and 8 bases for J; bases not matched to a gene: 5. This CDR3 has 14 amino acids. CDR1 is MNHEY, CDR2 SVGAGI, per germline. The CDR3, as DNA: TGTGCCAGCAGTTCATCCGGGACTAGCGATGAGCAGTTCTTC. Translating gives CASSSSGTSDEQFF.

The V and J genes are TRBV27 and TRBJ1-1, with D perhaps matching TRBD1 (6 bases). Deletions cut 5 bases from V and 8 bases from J, with 15 bases between. The germline V gene has CDR1 MNHEY and CDR2 SMNVEV (reference sequence). The CDR3 length is 13 residues. CDR3 loop: CASSLNLGTEAFF. In DNA, the CDR3 is TGTGCCAGCAGTCTCAACCTCGGGACAGAAGCTTTCTTT.

In this sample, this clone turned up once. This chain uses TRBV6-5 with TRBJ1-1, with a tentative D call TRBD1 (5 bases). V was shortened by 0 bases and J by 10 bases, with 18 bases between the two germline ends. Germline V gives CDR1 MNHEY, CDR2 SVGAGI. The CDR3 consists of 15 residues. The CDR3 DNA reads TGTGCCAGCAGTTACTCGAAGATGGAGGGGCGGTTAGCTTTCTTT. This encodes CASSYSKMEGRLAFF.

In its sample, this clone was seen once. The chain uses TRBV9 and TRBJ1-1, with D possibly TRBD1 on 5 matching bases. Germline lookup yields CDR1 SGDLS and CDR2 YYNGEE. The CDR3 is 15 amino acids. V dropped 0 bases and J dropped 0 bases, with 9 bases sitting between them. Here the CDR3 DNA reads TGTGCCAGCAGCGTAGCTGGGGCTATGAACACTGAAGCTTTCTTT. Translation: CASSVAGAMNTEAFF.

The rearrangement uses TRBV12-3 or TRBV12-4 and TRBJ1-2, with D unresolved. The V end lost 5 bases, the J end lost 12 bases, and 19 bases lay between the germline ends. CDR3 length equals 13 residues. Here the CDR3 DNA reads TGTGCCAGCAGTGCACCCGCCCCTGGGCAGAACACCTTC. It translates to CASSAPAPGQNTF.

V is TRBV27 and J is TRBJ2-1, with 8 nucleotides matching TRBD1. J lost 0 bases, V lost 3 bases, and 7 bases had no gene match. The CDR3 consists of 17 residues. Germline V gives CDR1 MNHEY, CDR2 SMNVEV (reference sequence). The CDR3 bases are TGTGCCAGCAGTTTGGGGTGGACAGGGAGCTCCTACAATGAGCAGTTCTTC. Translation: CASSLGWTGSSYNEQFF.